Listed below are T cell receptor beta chains from one sample, sequenced in a study of identical twins. TCRdb itself ran the 5' RACE reads through MiXCR, one entry per CDR3 protein. Of more than 1.5 million distinct CDR3 sequences listed, around 29% were seen once; the top ten hold over 0.25%. The specimen was cord blood. The receptors were gathered from a newborn girl in good health. CDR3s include the opening cysteine and the closing phenylalanine or tryptophan. The D gene is left open where the match is weak. Size is stated for part of the rows, as once, few or many counts, or as a class when the clone is expanded.

>TRBD1|TRBV2|TRBJ2-5|13|-
CASGWTGQETQYF
TGTGCCAGCGGATGGACAGGTCAAGAGACCCAGTACTTC
>-|TRBV6-1|TRBJ1-2|13|few
CASSGREAYGYTF
TGTGCCAGCAGTGGCAGGGAGGCATATGGCTACACCTTC
>-|TRBV28|TRBJ2-3|16|few
CASTTAGTQSTDTQYF
TGTGCCAGCACCACCGCCGGGACACAAAGCACAGATACGCAGTATTTT
>-|TRBV25-1|TRBJ1-2|12|-
CASDSGEKGYTF
TGTGCCAGCGATTCAGGGGAGAAAGGCTACACCTTC
>-|TRBV20-1|TRBJ1-4|14|once
CSARGRARNEKLFF
TGCAGTGCTAGGGGACGGGCCCGTAATGAAAAACTGTTTTTT
>-|TRBV25-1|TRBJ2-1|15|many
CASSQLTTSYNEQFF
TGTGCCAGCAGTCAATTGACGACTAGCTACAATGAGCAGTTCTTC
>-|TRBV29-1|TRBJ2-5|14|-
CSVVDRWRGETQYF
TGCAGCGTAGTCGACAGGTGGCGAGGAGAGACCCAGTACTTC
>-|TRBV21-1|TRBJ1-6|17|-
CASSKDRGVGWHSPLHF
TGTGCCAGCAGCAAAGATCGGGGCGTGGGGTGGCATTCACCCCTCCACTTT
>TRBD2|TRBV4-1|TRBJ2-3|17|-
CASSQEERGAVTDTQYF
TGCGCCAGCAGCCAAGAAGAGCGGGGGGCGGTCACAGATACGCAGTATTTT
>-|TRBV28|TRBJ2-5|21|few
CASSPKQSPIWAKSGKETQYF
TGTGCCAGCAGCCCCAAGCAGTCCCCGATATGGGCAAAAAGTGGGAAAGAGACCCAGTACTTC
>TRBD2|TRBV20-1|TRBJ2-3|17|few
CSASRASGSASTDTQYF
TGCAGTGCTAGCAGGGCTAGCGGGAGCGCTAGCACAGATACGCAGTATTTT
>-|TRBV9|TRBJ2-7|14|-
CASSFRVASYEQYF
TGTGCCAGCAGCTTCCGGGTAGCCAGCTACGAGCAGTACTTC
>TRBD2|TRBV27|TRBJ2-1|17|many
CASSLSLGLAAYNEQFF
TGTGCCAGCAGTTTATCCCTGGGACTAGCGGCCTACAATGAGCAGTTCTTC
>-|TRBV6-2/TRBV6-3|TRBJ2-1|19|-
CASSYSISPSGSSYNEQFF
TGTGCCAGCAGTTACTCGATTAGTCCAAGCGGGTCTTCCTACAATGAGCAGTTCTTC
>-|TRBV27|TRBJ1-1|12|-
CASSSNKVQAFF
TGTGCCAGCAGTTCAAACAAGGTCCAAGCTTTCTTT
>TRBD2|TRBV12-3/TRBV12-4|TRBJ2-5|16|-
CASRWTSPPGYNEQYF
TGTGCCAGCAGGTGGACTAGCCCTCCAGGTTACAATGAGCAGTACTTC
>TRBD1|TRBV9|TRBJ1-1|15|-
CASSVVKGGRPEAFF
TGTGCCAGCAGCGTAGTCAAAGGGGGCCGCCCTGAAGCTTTCTTT
>-|TRBV28|TRBJ1-4|12|few
CASSYLAGKLFF
TGTGCCAGCAGTTACTTAGCTGGAAAACTGTTTTTT
>TRBD2|TRBV20-1|TRBJ2-1|15|few
CSAKSGGGLNNEQFF
TGCAGTGCAAAATCGGGGGGGGGCCTGAACAATGAGCAGTTCTTC
>-|TRBV11-1|TRBJ2-5|13|-
CASSSTVQETQYF
TGTGCCAGCAGCTCGACGGTCCAAGAGACCCAGTACTTC
>-|TRBV20-1|TRBJ2-5|12|-
CSRWDLQETQYF
TGCAGTCGGTGGGACCTCCAAGAGACCCAGTACTTC
>-|TRBV20-1|TRBJ2-1|16|few
CSASRVGRSSYNEQFF
TGCAGTGCTAGTAGGGTCGGCCGTAGCTCCTACAATGAGCAGTTCTTC
>TRBD1|TRBV6-6|TRBJ1-2|13|-
CASSYDRGDGYTF
TGTGCCAGCAGTTATGACAGGGGGGATGGCTACACCTTC
>TRBD2|TRBV3-1|TRBJ2-1|15|many
CASSQDLAGGNEQFF
TGTGCCAGCAGCCAAGATCTCGCGGGAGGCAATGAGCAGTTCTTC
>-|TRBV28|TRBJ1-2|11|few
CASTWWGGYTF
TGTGCCAGCACCTGGTGGGGTGGCTACACCTTC
>-|TRBV5-1|TRBJ2-3|14|-
CASSWTRETDTQYF
TGCGCCAGCAGCTGGACACGGGAGACAGATACGCAGTATTTT
>-|TRBV12-3/TRBV12-4|TRBJ1-2|13|many
CASSLKAVYGYTF
TGTGCCAGCAGTTTAAAGGCAGTCTATGGCTACACCTTC
>TRBD2|TRBV6-2/TRBV6-3|TRBJ2-5|15|-
CASSYVGGMRETQYF
TGTGCCAGCAGTTACGTCGGGGGGATGAGGGAGACCCAGTACTTC
>-|TRBV10-3|TRBJ1-6|13|-
CAIGTAPLSSLHF
TGTGCCATCGGGACGGCACCTTTATCATCCCTCCACTTT
>-|TRBV4-1|TRBJ1-1|15|few
CASSHADRMNTEAFF
TGCGCCAGCAGCCATGCCGACAGGATGAACACTGAAGCTTTCTTT
>TRBD1|TRBV20-1|TRBJ2-7|12|-
CSAPGQASEQYF
TGCAGTGCCCCCGGACAGGCTAGCGAGCAGTACTTC
>TRBD1|TRBV6-1|TRBJ1-5|17|-
CASSDWDRGLWNQPQHF
TGTGCCAGCAGTGACTGGGACAGGGGGCTTTGGAATCAGCCCCAGCATTTT
>TRBD1|TRBV7-8|TRBJ2-7|15|-
CASSLGYGTVYEQYF
TGTGCCAGCAGCTTAGGGTACGGGACAGTTTACGAGCAGTACTTC
>-|TRBV28|TRBJ1-1|12|-
CASCRVGAEAFF
TGTGCCAGCTGTAGGGTCGGGGCTGAAGCTTTCTTT
>TRBD2|TRBV20-1|TRBJ2-6|17|-
CSARLLAGEPGANVLTF
TGCAGTGCTAGGTTACTAGCGGGAGAACCTGGGGCCAACGTCCTGACTTTC
>TRBD1|TRBV20-1|TRBJ1-2|14|few
CSASFPGQGNGYTF
TGCAGTGCTAGTTTCCCGGGACAGGGGAATGGCTACACCTTC
>TRBD1|TRBV20-1|TRBJ1-2|13|-
CSALARQGYGYTF
TGCAGTGCCCTCGCAAGACAGGGCTATGGCTACACCTTC
>TRBD1|TRBV20-1|TRBJ2-7|14|few
CSANRDRASYEQYF
TGCAGTGCTAACCGGGACAGGGCCTCCTACGAGCAGTACTTC
>TRBD2|TRBV28|TRBJ2-1|18|-
CASSSARWGSGRGNEQFF
TGTGCCAGCAGCTCAGCTAGGTGGGGTAGCGGGAGGGGGAATGAGCAGTTCTTC
>TRBD1|TRBV4-1|TRBJ1-2|15|-
CASSQHAGQAYGYTF
TGCGCCAGCAGCCAACATGCAGGACAGGCGTATGGCTACACCTTC
>TRBD2|TRBV20-1|TRBJ2-7|14|-
CSAREGGRYYEQYF
TGCAGTGCTAGAGAGGGCGGGAGGTACTACGAGCAGTACTTC
>-|TRBV27|TRBJ1-2|10|many
CASSGRGYTF
TGTGCCAGCAGTGGCAGGGGCTACACCTTC